This passage covers 5 T cell receptor beta chains from one sample sequenced in a study of CD8 T cells in ankylosing spondylitis. TCRdb recomputed calls from the 5' RACE reads with MiXCR, one row per CDR3 protein. This sample has about 210,000 distinct CDR3 sequences, with around 8% found just once. Sequences were obtained from blood, either unsorted or a sorted T cell fraction (not recorded which). The receptor set was obtained from a female donor with ankylosing spondylitis or in good health (not recorded which).

This clonotype was seen repeatedly, ten times or more. The junction departs from the called germline gene at one end, perhaps through a read error. The chain recombines TRBV11-2 with TRBJ2-7; tentatively, D is TRBD1 (5 bases). The CDR3 runs to 12 residues. Looked up from germline, CDR1 is SGHAT and CDR2 is FQNNGV. CDR3 nucleotides: TGTGCCAGCAGCTTAGAGAACCAGGGAATACACTTC. Translating gives CASSLENQGIHF.

This clonotype showed up many times. The chain uses TRBV4-3 and TRBJ2-4, with D possibly matching TRBD2 (5 bases). CDR1 LGHNA and CDR2 YSLEER come from the germline V gene. Trimming cost V 0 bases and J 6 bases, with 12 bases left between them. The CDR3 spans 15 residues. In DNA form, the CDR3 reads TGCGCCAGCAGCCAAGAGTGGAGGTCGGGAAACATTCAGTACTTC. Protein product: CASSQEWRSGNIQYF.

This clonotype appeared many times. The genes are TRBV5-1 and TRBJ2-5; the D is unclear. The germline V and J ends were trimmed by 2 bases and 2 bases, with 10 bases remaining between them. Germline loops: CDR1 SGHRS, CDR2 YFSETQ. CDR3 length: 14 residues. The CDR3 DNA follows: TGCGCCAGCAGCTTAGGCGTCAGTCAAGAGACCCAGTACTTC. Translated, it gives CASSLGVSQETQYF. The entire variable domain, with the rest obtained from reference TRBV5-1 and TRBJ2-5, is as follows: KAGVTQTPRYLIKTRGQQVTLSCSPISGHRSVSWYQQTPGQGLQFLFEYFSETQRNKGNFPGRFSGRQFSNSRSEMNVSTLELGDSALYLCASSLGVSQETQYFGPGTRLLVL.

At least ten counts were recorded for this clonotype. The V call is TRBV11-3, the J call TRBJ2-1, with D perhaps matching TRBD1 (6 bases). Deletions cut 4 bases from V and 8 bases from J, with 18 bases between. Per the germline V gene, CDR1 is SGHNT and CDR2 is YENEEA. The CDR3 sequence is 15 residues long. The CDR3 spells CASSSRDRDTDEQFF. The CDR3, as DNA: TGTGCCAGCAGCTCCCGAGACCGGGACACCGATGAGCAGTTCTTC.

As concerns this clonotype: A much larger clone sits a single nucleotide away, making a read error possible. The V and J genes are TRBV4-2 and TRBJ1-2, with a possible D match to TRBD1 (5 bases). Trimming removed 3 bases from V and 4 bases from J, with 9 bases in between. From germline, CDR1 is LGHNA and CDR2 YNFKEQ. The CDR3 spans 13 residues. This chain's CDR3 is CASSQGVGYGYTF. The CDR3 bases are TGTGCCAGCAGCCAGGGGGTCGGCTATGGCTACACCTTC.